A selection of T cell receptor beta chains follows, all from one sample in a study of blood T cell repertoires in COVID-19. Assay: immunoSEQ multiplex PCR; the TCRdb copy retains only in-frame clones and omits some. The profile shows about 160,000 clones, 82% of them singletons. The sequenced material came from peripheral blood. Receptor source: a woman older than 75 with acute or convalescent COVID-19. Both conserved end residues are part of each CDR3. The D gene is left open where the match is weak. Where a row states a size, it is once, few, many or the class of an expanded clone; other rows omit it.

clone_size: -; j_call: TRBJ2-7; d_call: -; v_call: TRBV7-2; cdr3_nt: TGTGCCAGCAGCTTAAAGGGACTCACTTACGAGCAGTACTTC; cdr3_aa: CASSLKGLTYEQYF
clone_size: -; j_call: TRBJ2-2; d_call: TRBD1; v_call: TRBV18; cdr3_nt: TGTGCCAGCTCACCATCAGGGGGCACCGGGGAGCTGTTTTTT; cdr3_aa: CASSPSGGTGELFF
clone_size: -; j_call: TRBJ2-7; d_call: TRBD1; v_call: TRBV7-8; cdr3_nt: TGTGCCAGCAGCCTATCGACAGGGAACTACGAGCAGTACTTC; cdr3_aa: CASSLSTGNYEQYF
clone_size: few; j_call: TRBJ2-7; d_call: TRBD2; v_call: TRBV11-2; cdr3_nt: TGTGCCAGCAGCTTAGGGGGGACTAGCGGGAGGGCCCACGAGCAGTACTTC; cdr3_aa: CASSLGGTSGRAHEQYF
clone_size: -; j_call: TRBJ1-1; d_call: -; v_call: TRBV14; cdr3_nt: TGTGCCAGCAGCCGCAGGGGCGGAACTGAAGCTTTCTTT; cdr3_aa: CASSRRGGTEAFF
clone_size: -; j_call: TRBJ2-7; d_call: TRBD2; v_call: TRBV2; cdr3_nt: TGTGCCAGCAGCCTAAGGACTAGCGGGAGATACGAGCAGTACTTC; cdr3_aa: CASSLRTSGRYEQYF
clone_size: -; j_call: TRBJ1-2; d_call: -; v_call: TRBV19; cdr3_nt: TGTGCCAGTAGTAGGGGTAATTCAGGACTCTACATGAACTATGGCTACACCTTC; cdr3_aa: CASSRGNSGLYMNYGYTF
clone_size: -; j_call: TRBJ1-1; d_call: TRBD1; v_call: TRBV7-9; cdr3_nt: TGTGCCAGCAGCCTAGTTGGACAGGGTTCGAACACTGAAGCTTTCTTT; cdr3_aa: CASSLVGQGSNTEAFF
clone_size: -; j_call: TRBJ2-7; d_call: TRBD2; v_call: TRBV3-1/TRBV3-2; cdr3_nt: TGTGCCAGCAGCCAAGGTCCTAGCGGGAGGATAGGGCAGTACTTC; cdr3_aa: CASSQGPSGRIGQYF
clone_size: -; j_call: TRBJ2-7; d_call: -; v_call: TRBV28; cdr3_nt: TGTGCCAGCAGTCCAATTGTTCCGAGCTCCTACGAGCAGTACTTC; cdr3_aa: CASSPIVPSSYEQYF
clone_size: -; j_call: TRBJ2-7; d_call: TRBD2; v_call: TRBV6-5; cdr3_nt: TGTGCCAGCCGATCCGGGACTAGTCTCTACGAGCAGTACTTC; cdr3_aa: CASRSGTSLYEQYF
clone_size: -; j_call: TRBJ2-1; d_call: -; v_call: TRBV24-1; cdr3_nt: TGTGCCACCAGTGATCCCAACAATGAGCAGTTCTTC; cdr3_aa: CATSDPNNEQFF
clone_size: -; j_call: TRBJ2-2; d_call: -; v_call: TRBV27; cdr3_nt: TGTGCCAGCAGTTTATGGGGCGGGGTGAACACCGGGGAGCTGTTTTTT; cdr3_aa: CASSLWGGVNTGELFF
clone_size: -; j_call: TRBJ2-3; d_call: TRBD2; v_call: TRBV4-3; cdr3_nt: TGCGCCAGCAGCCAAGAACTAGCGGTCGCACAAGATACGCAGTATTTT; cdr3_aa: CASSQELAVAQDTQYF
clone_size: -; j_call: TRBJ1-1; d_call: -; v_call: TRBV4-3; cdr3_nt: TGCGCCAGCAGCCAAGGCCGGGACTCGAACACTGAAGCTTTCTTT; cdr3_aa: CASSQGRDSNTEAFF
clone_size: once; j_call: TRBJ2-2; d_call: -; v_call: TRBV6-5; cdr3_nt: TGTGCCAGCATCAGGGGCGGCGCGAACACCGGGGAGCTGTTTTTT; cdr3_aa: CASIRGGANTGELFF
clone_size: -; j_call: TRBJ1-4; d_call: TRBD1; v_call: TRBV3-1/TRBV3-2; cdr3_nt: TGTGCCAGCAGTCGTCGGGACAGGGGAAATGAAAAACTGTTTTTT; cdr3_aa: CASSRRDRGNEKLFF
clone_size: -; j_call: TRBJ2-7; d_call: TRBD2; v_call: TRBV27; cdr3_nt: TGTGCCAGCAGTACTAGCGGGAGCTCCTACGAGCAGTACTTC; cdr3_aa: CASSTSGSSYEQYF
clone_size: -; j_call: TRBJ2-5; d_call: TRBD2; v_call: TRBV11-2; cdr3_nt: TGTGCCAGCAGCCCCCCCCGCCCTTGGGTGGCGGGAGAAGAGACCCAGTACTTC; cdr3_aa: CASSPPRPWVAGEETQYF
clone_size: few; j_call: TRBJ1-2; d_call: -; v_call: TRBV20-1; cdr3_nt: TGCAGTGCTAGTGGGTCTGGCATGAATGGCTACACCTTC; cdr3_aa: CSASGSGMNGYTF
clone_size: -; j_call: TRBJ1-5; d_call: -; v_call: TRBV6-1; cdr3_nt: TGTGCCAGCAGTGAAGCATCACAGGGTCAGCCCCAGCATTTT; cdr3_aa: CASSEASQGQPQHF
clone_size: -; j_call: TRBJ1-1; d_call: -; v_call: TRBV10-3; cdr3_nt: TGTGCCATCAGTGAGTCAACTCCTCAAGAAGCTTTCTTT; cdr3_aa: CAISESTPQEAFF
clone_size: -; j_call: TRBJ2-3; d_call: TRBD2; v_call: TRBV28; cdr3_nt: TGTGCCAGCAGTTCCCCGGGGGGACTCCTCACAGATACGCAGTATTTT; cdr3_aa: CASSSPGGLLTDTQYF
clone_size: -; j_call: TRBJ1-3; d_call: -; v_call: TRBV3-1/TRBV3-2; cdr3_nt: TGTGCCAGCAGCCAAACGGACACCATATATTTT; cdr3_aa: CASSQTDTIYF
clone_size: -; j_call: TRBJ1-5; d_call: -; v_call: TRBV27; cdr3_nt: TGTGCCAGCAGGGCCGGCAGGGGTAGTGCTCAGCCCCAGCATTTT; cdr3_aa: CASRAGRGSAQPQHF
clone_size: -; j_call: TRBJ2-7; d_call: TRBD2; v_call: TRBV19; cdr3_nt: TGTGCCAGTAGTTCGCGACTAGCGGGAGCCGTTTACGAGCAGTACTTC; cdr3_aa: CASSSRLAGAVYEQYF
clone_size: -; j_call: TRBJ1-2; d_call: TRBD1; v_call: TRBV3-1/TRBV3-2; cdr3_nt: TGTGCCAGCAGCCCTTGGACAGGGGGCGATGGCTACACCTTC; cdr3_aa: CASSPWTGGDGYTF
clone_size: -; j_call: TRBJ1-5; d_call: -; v_call: TRBV11-2; cdr3_nt: TGTGCCAGCAGCTTAGGAGGTCAGCCCCAGCATTTT; cdr3_aa: CASSLGGQPQHF
clone_size: -; j_call: TRBJ2-2; d_call: -; v_call: TRBV7-2; cdr3_nt: TGTGCCAGCAGCCTCTCCGACACCGGGGAGCTGTTTTTT; cdr3_aa: CASSLSDTGELFF
clone_size: -; j_call: TRBJ1-2; d_call: TRBD1; v_call: TRBV19; cdr3_nt: TGTGCCAGTAGTGTGTCTCTAGGACAGGGGCTTAACTATGGCTACACCTTC; cdr3_aa: CASSVSLGQGLNYGYTF
clone_size: -; j_call: TRBJ1-1; d_call: TRBD1; v_call: TRBV5-1; cdr3_nt: TGCGCCAGCAGCCCACAGGGGGGACCGAACACTGAAGCTTTCTTT; cdr3_aa: CASSPQGGPNTEAFF
clone_size: -; j_call: TRBJ1-2; d_call: TRBD1; v_call: TRBV6-1; cdr3_nt: TGTGCCAGCAGTGAAGAGGGGACAGGAGCCTATGGCTACACCTTC; cdr3_aa: CASSEEGTGAYGYTF
clone_size: -; j_call: TRBJ1-1; d_call: TRBD1; v_call: TRBV9; cdr3_nt: TGTGCCAGCAGCCCTTGGGACAGGGGTGAAGCTTTCTTT; cdr3_aa: CASSPWDRGEAFF
clone_size: once; j_call: TRBJ2-7; d_call: -; v_call: TRBV18; cdr3_nt: TGTGCCAGCTCACCCGGGCGCGGAGGCTACGAGCAGTACTTC; cdr3_aa: CASSPGRGGYEQYF
clone_size: few; j_call: TRBJ1-1; d_call: -; v_call: TRBV6-5; cdr3_nt: TGTGCCGAACAGGGCACTGAAGCTTTCTTT; cdr3_aa: CAEQGTEAFF
clone_size: -; j_call: TRBJ2-1; d_call: TRBD2; v_call: TRBV10-1; cdr3_nt: TGCGCCAGCAGTGAGCGGCTAGCGGGTTACAATGAGCAGTTCTTC; cdr3_aa: CASSERLAGYNEQFF
clone_size: -; j_call: TRBJ1-5; d_call: -; v_call: TRBV27; cdr3_nt: TGTGCCAGCGGATTGAGAGGGTTTAGCAATCAGCCCCAGCATTTT; cdr3_aa: CASGLRGFSNQPQHF
clone_size: -; j_call: TRBJ1-4; d_call: TRBD1; v_call: TRBV7-9; cdr3_nt: TGTGCCAGCAGCGCCGGACAGGGAAGAAATGAAAAACTGTTTTTT; cdr3_aa: CASSAGQGRNEKLFF
clone_size: -; j_call: TRBJ2-1; d_call: TRBD2; v_call: TRBV3-1/TRBV3-2; cdr3_nt: TGTGCCAGCAGCCAGGGGAGTATGGCGGGAGGGCTCGATGAGCAGTTCTTC; cdr3_aa: CASSQGSMAGGLDEQFF
clone_size: -; j_call: TRBJ1-6; d_call: TRBD1; v_call: TRBV5-1; cdr3_nt: TGCGCCAGCAGCCCGGGACAGGGGGTGAAAAATTCACCCCTCCACTTT; cdr3_aa: CASSPGQGVKNSPLHF
clone_size: -; j_call: TRBJ2-2; d_call: TRBD1; v_call: TRBV19; cdr3_nt: TGTGCCAGTAGTCTAAAGACAGGGGGCGCGGACACCGGGGAGCTGTTTTTT; cdr3_aa: CASSLKTGGADTGELFF
clone_size: once; j_call: TRBJ1-5; d_call: -; v_call: TRBV2; cdr3_nt: TGTGCCAGCGGGGGGAGCAGTAGCAATCAGCCCCAGCATTTT; cdr3_aa: CASGGSSSNQPQHF
clone_size: -; j_call: TRBJ1-2; d_call: -; v_call: TRBV19; cdr3_nt: TGTGCCAGTTTCGACAACCTCTATGGCTACACCTTC; cdr3_aa: CASFDNLYGYTF